These 14 T cell receptor beta chains share one sample of origin, sequenced in a study of beta chain features in type 1 diabetes (dated 2018 in TCRdb). Summary of the overall study and its limitations: In all four CD4+ subsets, TCRB CDR3 length was moderately but significantly shorter in type 1 diabetes patients.

The library was generated by the immunoSEQ multiplex PCR assay. The High Capacity cDNA Reverse Transcription Kit was used to reverse transcribe all of the isolated RNA, meaning that expressed TCRB transcripts were what got sequenced. Not all clones reach the TCRdb copy of this immuneACCESS table, which keeps in-frame sequences only. Checked studies attribute under half of the gap to unresolved V genes and leave the rest unexplained. Recorded for this sample are some 280,000 clones; 13% to 15% of them occurred a single time. The ten largest clones take up about 0.017% of the sample. These receptors' antigens are unknown. The sample taken for sequencing was naive CD4+ T cells from blood. Explained via the paper, the cell subset or site label denotes: true naive CD4+ T cells. These receptors came from a man aged 25 to 40 with type 1 diabetes.

This clone was detected only a few times. The V and J genes are TRBV28 and TRBJ2-1; D unresolved. The V and J ends lost 2 bases and 3 bases respectively, with 8 bases between them. Germline V lookup: CDR1 MDHEN, CDR2 SYDVKM. CDR3 length: 14 residues. The chain's CDR3 is CASSLESIYNEQFF. The DNA of the CDR3 is TGTGCCAGCAGTTTAGAGTCAATCTACAATGAGCAGTTCTTC.

The chain links TRBV7-3 to TRBJ2-3; 7 nucleotides agree with TRBD1. The CDR3 runs to 14 residues. V was pared by 5 bases and J by 2 bases, with 4 bases of the junction left unmatched. From germline, CDR1 is SGHTA and CDR2 FQGTGA. For the CDR3, the DNA is TGTGCCAGCAGCCCGGACAGGACCACAGATACGCAGTATTTT. Translation gives CASSPDRTTDTQYF.

The DNA of the CDR3 is TGCAGCGTTGGACAGGGGGGCTACGAGCAGTACTTC. Translation: CSVGQGGYEQYF. V gene TRBV29-1 combines with J gene TRBJ2-7, with 9 nucleotides matching TRBD1. V shed 4 bases, J shed 3 bases, and the junction held 1 base outside the gene matches. From germline, CDR1 is SQVTM and CDR2 ANQGSEA. CDR3 size: 12 residues.

V and J are TRBV2 and TRBJ1-1; possible D gene TRBD1, 6 bases. V lost 6 bases, J lost 1 base, and 12 bases lay in between. The CDR3 has 14 amino acids. Germline values: CDR1 SNHLY, CDR2 FYNNEI. As DNA, the CDR3 is TGTGCCAGCAGAGCGGGGGGCGCGAACACTGAAGCTTTCTTT. This translates into CASRAGGANTEAFF. The variable domain in full, completed from reference TRBV2 and TRBJ1-1, reads EPEVTQTPSHQVTQMGQEVILRCVPISNHLYFYWYRQILGQKVEFLVSFYNNEISEKSEIFDDQFSVERPDGSNFTLKIRSTKLEDSAMYFCASRAGGANTEAFFGQGTRLTVV.

This clone was counted only a few times. CDR3 sequence reads: CASSPRGGDEQFF. The CDR3 nucleotides read TGTGCCAGCTCACCAAGAGGAGGGGATGAGCAGTTCTTC. V gene TRBV18 combines with J gene TRBJ2-1, with a possible D match to TRBD2 (6 bases). The CDR3 spans 13 residues. CDR1 is KGHSH and CDR2 is LQKENI in the germline V gene. V was trimmed by 2 bases and J by 8 bases, leaving 10 bases between them.

This clone was observed a handful of times. The V and J genes are TRBV29-1 and TRBJ2-1; perhaps TRBD1 as D (6 bases). Germline V gene data show CDR1 as SQVTM and CDR2 as ANQGSEA. V was trimmed by 7 bases and J by 2 bases, leaving 15 bases between them. The CDR3 consists of 14 residues. The CDR3 here is CSATTGYTYNEQFF. CDR3 DNA: TGCAGCGCTACGACAGGCTACACCTACAATGAGCAGTTCTTC.

V and J are TRBV2 and TRBJ2-7; 7 bases line up with TRBD2. V was pared by 6 bases and J by 7 bases, with 15 bases of the junction left unmatched. The CDR3 spans 15 residues. CDR1 and CDR2 from the germline V gene are SNHLY and FYNNEI. DNA of the CDR3: TGTGCCAGCAGAATACAGACTAGCACAAGGGGTGAGCAGTACTTC. Its translation: CASRIQTSTRGEQYF.

The chain carries TRBV4-3 and TRBJ2-5, with D possibly matching TRBD1 (6 bases). This CDR3 contains 15 residues. Germline V lookup: CDR1 LGHNA, CDR2 YSLEER. Trimming took off 0 bases at V and 6 bases at J, with 14 bases between the two ends. The CDR3 spells CASSQDTRQGKTQYF. The CDR3, as DNA: TGCGCCAGCAGCCAAGATACGCGGCAGGGGAAGACCCAGTACTTC.

This sequence joins TRBV6-4 and TRBJ2-1; TRBD1 matches at 8 bases. Germline assignment: CDR1 MRHNA and CDR2 SNTAGT. Trimming at V came to 6 bases and at J to 9 bases, leaving 10 bases not matched to a gene. The CDR3 extends over 14 amino acids. CDR3 sequence reads: CASRPGQAGTEQFF. The CDR3 nucleotides read TGTGCCAGCAGACCGGGACAGGCGGGGACTGAGCAGTTCTTC.

This chain joins TRBV27 and TRBJ1-4; possibly TRBD1 for D (5 bases). The CDR3 runs to 13 residues. Trimming shortened V by 5 bases and J by 8 bases, and 12 bases separated the two germline ends. The germline gives CDR1 MNHEY, CDR2 SMNVEV (reference sequence). CDR3 bases: TGTGCCAGCAGTCCCCGGAGGGGCGAAAAACTGTTTTTT. Translating gives CASSPRRGEKLFF.

CDR3 region: CASSFTGGRTEAFF. In nucleotides, the CDR3 is TGTGCCAGCAGCTTCACAGGGGGCAGGACTGAAGCTTTCTTT. The chain carries TRBV13 and TRBJ1-1; TRBD1 aligns across 9 bases. The CDR3 sequence is 14 residues long. With V trimmed by 3 bases and J by 5 bases, 4 bases remained unmatched. Per the germline V gene, CDR1 is PRHDT and CDR2 is FYEKMQ (reference sequence).

This clone has a handful of counts. The chain employs TRBV7-9 and TRBJ2-1, with D perhaps matching TRBD1 (6 bases). This CDR3 is built from 15 residues. CDR1 and CDR2 (germline): SEHNR, FQNEAQ (reference sequence). Trimming took off 5 bases at V and 14 bases at J, with 25 bases between the two ends. The CDR3 sequence: CASSHTPVQGFGEFF. As DNA, the CDR3 is TGTGCCAGCAGCCATACCCCGGTACAGGGATTTGGCGAGTTCTTC.

The CDR3 DNA sequence: TGTGCCGGTTCAGGGGGCTTAGGGTATCAGCCCCAGCATTTT. It translates to CAGSGGLGYQPQHF. The rearrangement joins TRBV2 to TRBJ1-5; 8 bases line up with TRBD1. The CDR3 loop spans 14 amino acids. CDR1 and CDR2 (germline): SNHLY, FYNNEI. The V and J ends lost 11 bases and 5 bases, in that order; junction bases with no gene match: 11.

This clone has only a few counts. V usage is TRBV7-2 and J usage is TRBJ2-3, with a weak D call TRBD2 (5 bases). CDR1 is SGHTA and CDR2 is FQGNSA in the germline V gene. Trimming cost V 0 bases and J 0 bases, with 7 bases left between them. The length of the CDR3 is 15 residues. This CDR3 reads CASSLAGSSTDTQYF. The CDR3 nucleotides read TGTGCCAGCAGCTTAGCGGGGAGCAGCACAGATACGCAGTATTTT.